This TCR beta chain was sequenced during a study of beta chain features in type 1 diabetes. This CDR3 has 13 amino acids. Germline V gene sequence: CDR1 LGHNA, CDR2 YSLEER. Since all of the isolated RNA was reverse transcribed, expressed TCRB transcripts were what got sequenced. Using immunoSEQ multiplex PCR, the repertoire was profiled, and TCRdb retains in-frame clones only, with some absent. The sample holds approximately 250,000 clones, around an eighth seen once. The sample consisted of naive CD4+ T cells from blood. The chain carries TRBV4-3 and TRBJ2-5; D might be TRBD1 (5 bases). The J call could be wrong; TRBJ2-7 is a better fit for the DNA end. This receptor was taken from a woman in her forties in good health. Here the CDR3 DNA reads TGCGCCAGCAGCCACGACAGATCCTACGAGCAGTACTTC. Residues: CASSHDRSYEQYF.